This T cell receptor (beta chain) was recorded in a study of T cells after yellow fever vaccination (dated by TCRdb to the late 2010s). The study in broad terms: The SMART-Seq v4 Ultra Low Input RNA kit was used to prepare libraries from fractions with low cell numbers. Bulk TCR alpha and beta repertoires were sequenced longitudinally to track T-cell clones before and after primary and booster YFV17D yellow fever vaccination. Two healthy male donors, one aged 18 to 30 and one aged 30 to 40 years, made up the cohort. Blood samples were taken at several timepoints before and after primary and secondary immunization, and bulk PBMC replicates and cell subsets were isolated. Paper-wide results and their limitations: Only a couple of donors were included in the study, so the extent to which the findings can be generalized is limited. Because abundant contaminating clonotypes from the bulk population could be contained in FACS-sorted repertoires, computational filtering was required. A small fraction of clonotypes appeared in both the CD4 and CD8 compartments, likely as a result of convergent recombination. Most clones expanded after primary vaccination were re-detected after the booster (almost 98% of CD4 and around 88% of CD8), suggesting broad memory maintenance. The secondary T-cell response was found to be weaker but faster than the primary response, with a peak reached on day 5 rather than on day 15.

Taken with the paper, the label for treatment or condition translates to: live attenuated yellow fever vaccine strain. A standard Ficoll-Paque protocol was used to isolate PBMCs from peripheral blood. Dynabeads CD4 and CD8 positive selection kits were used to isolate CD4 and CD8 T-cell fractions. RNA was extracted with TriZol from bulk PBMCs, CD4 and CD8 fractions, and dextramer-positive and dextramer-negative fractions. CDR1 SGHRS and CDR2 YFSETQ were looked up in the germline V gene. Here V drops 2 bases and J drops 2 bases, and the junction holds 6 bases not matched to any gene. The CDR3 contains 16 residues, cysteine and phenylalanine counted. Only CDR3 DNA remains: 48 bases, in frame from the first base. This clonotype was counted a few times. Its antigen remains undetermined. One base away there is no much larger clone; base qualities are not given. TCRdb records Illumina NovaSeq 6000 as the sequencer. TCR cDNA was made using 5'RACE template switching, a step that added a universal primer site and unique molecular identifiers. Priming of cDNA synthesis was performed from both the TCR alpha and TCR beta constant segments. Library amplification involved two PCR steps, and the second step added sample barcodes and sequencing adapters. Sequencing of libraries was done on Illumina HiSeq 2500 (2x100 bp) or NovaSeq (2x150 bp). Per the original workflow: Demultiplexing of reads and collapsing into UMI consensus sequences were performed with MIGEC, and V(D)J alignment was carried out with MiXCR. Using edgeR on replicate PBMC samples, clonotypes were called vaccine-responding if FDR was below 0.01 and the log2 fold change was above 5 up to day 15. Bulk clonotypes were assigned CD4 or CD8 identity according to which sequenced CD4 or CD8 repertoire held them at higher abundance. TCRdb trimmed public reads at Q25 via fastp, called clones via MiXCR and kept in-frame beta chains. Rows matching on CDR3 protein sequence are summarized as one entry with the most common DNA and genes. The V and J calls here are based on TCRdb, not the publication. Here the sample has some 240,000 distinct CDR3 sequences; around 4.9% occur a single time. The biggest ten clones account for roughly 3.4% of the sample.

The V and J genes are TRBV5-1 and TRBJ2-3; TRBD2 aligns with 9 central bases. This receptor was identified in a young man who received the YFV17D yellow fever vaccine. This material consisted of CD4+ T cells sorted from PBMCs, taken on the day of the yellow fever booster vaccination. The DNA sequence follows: TGCGCCAGCAGCTTCCCCAGCGGGGGGTACACAGATACGCAGTATTTT. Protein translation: CASSFPSGGYTDTQYF.